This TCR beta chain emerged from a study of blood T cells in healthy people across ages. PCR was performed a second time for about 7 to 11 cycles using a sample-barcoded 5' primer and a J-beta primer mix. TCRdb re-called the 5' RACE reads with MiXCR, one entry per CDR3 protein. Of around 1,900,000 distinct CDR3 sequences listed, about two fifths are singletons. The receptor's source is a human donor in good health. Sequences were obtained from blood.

In DNA, the CDR3 is TGCAGTGCTTCACCTGACAGGGGTTCTAAGCCCCAGTTCTTC. Translation gives CSASPDRGSKPQFF. The chain couples TRBV20-1 to TRBJ2-1, with TRBD1 identical over 8 bases. CDR3 length: 14 residues. CDR1 DFQATT and CDR2 SNEGSKA come from the germline V gene (reference sequence). Germline trimming cut 5 bases from V and 13 bases from J; bases unmatched to any gene: 16.